This TCR beta chain was identified in a study of blood T cell repertoires in COVID-19. Study information: Samples of COVID-19 (acute and convalescent) were obtained from the United States, Italy and Spain. PBMCs, B-cell-depleted T cells, or T cells provided the cDNA or gDNA that made up the material.

The V end lost 8 bases, the J end lost 3 bases, and 19 bases lay between the germline ends. This CDR3 is built from 15 residues. CDR1 and CDR2 (germline): LNHDA, SQIVND (reference sequence). Under the authors' procedure: Amplification of reference gene primers provided the estimated nucleated cell counts. The data were produced by immunoSEQ multiplex PCR, yet TCRdb's version contains in-frame clones alone and is incomplete. The D gene and trimming were derived from the DNA, and the V and J assignments and clone size from that table. The data show approximately 260,000 clones, more than 85% seen once.

The chain joins TRBV19 to TRBJ1-1; weak D call: TRBD1 (5 bases). This receptor was identified in a man between 18 and 29 years old with active or convalescent COVID-19. Sequences were obtained from peripheral blood. CDR3 nucleotides: TGTGCCAGTTGGGGAGGGACGGGAGGAGACACTGAAGCTTTCTTT. Amino acid sequence: CASWGGTGGDTEAFF.